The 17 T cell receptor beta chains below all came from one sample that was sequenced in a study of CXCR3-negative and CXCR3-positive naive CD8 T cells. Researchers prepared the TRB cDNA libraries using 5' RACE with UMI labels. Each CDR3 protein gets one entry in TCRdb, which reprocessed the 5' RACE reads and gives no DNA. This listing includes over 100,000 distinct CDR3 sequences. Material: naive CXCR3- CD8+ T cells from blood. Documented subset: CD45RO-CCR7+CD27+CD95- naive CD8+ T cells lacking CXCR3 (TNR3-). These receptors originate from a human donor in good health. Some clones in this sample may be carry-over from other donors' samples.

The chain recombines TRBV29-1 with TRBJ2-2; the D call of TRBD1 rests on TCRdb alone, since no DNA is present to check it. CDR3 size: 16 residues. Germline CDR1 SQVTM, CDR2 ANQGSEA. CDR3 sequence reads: CSVVKGGRTNTGELFF.

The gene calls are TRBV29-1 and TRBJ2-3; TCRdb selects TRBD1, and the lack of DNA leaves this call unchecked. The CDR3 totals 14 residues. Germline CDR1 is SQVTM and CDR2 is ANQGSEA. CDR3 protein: CSALSGQDTDTQYF.

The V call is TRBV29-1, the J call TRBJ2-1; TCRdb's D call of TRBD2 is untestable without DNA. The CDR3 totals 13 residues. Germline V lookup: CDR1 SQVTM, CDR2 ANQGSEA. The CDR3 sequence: CSVALASYNEQFF.

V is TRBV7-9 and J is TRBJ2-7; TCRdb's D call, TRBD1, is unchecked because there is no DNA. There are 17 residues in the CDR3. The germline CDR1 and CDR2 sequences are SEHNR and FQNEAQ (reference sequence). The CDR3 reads CASSFPVAGQGIHEQYF.

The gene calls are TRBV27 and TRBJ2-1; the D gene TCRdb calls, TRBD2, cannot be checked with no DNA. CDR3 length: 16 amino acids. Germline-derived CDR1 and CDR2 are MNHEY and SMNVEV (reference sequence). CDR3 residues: CASTYSGGAFNNEQFF.

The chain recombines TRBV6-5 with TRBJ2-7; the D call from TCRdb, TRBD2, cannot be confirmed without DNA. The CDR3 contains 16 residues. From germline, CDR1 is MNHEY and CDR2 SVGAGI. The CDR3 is CASSYSGSGAHYEQYF.

CDR3 in amino acids: CATSKQGAKEQYF. The V call is TRBV15, the J call TRBJ2-7; TCRdb designates TRBD1, a call that cannot be tested without DNA. From germline, CDR1 is LNHNV and CDR2 YYDKDF (reference sequence). CDR3 length: 13 residues.

The CDR3 sequence: CASSPRSKIAKNIQYF. This rearrangement joins TRBV27 to TRBJ2-4; TCRdb gives TRBD2 as the D gene, but with no DNA this cannot be confirmed. Germline values: CDR1 MNHEY, CDR2 SMNVEV (reference sequence). This CDR3 is built from 16 residues.

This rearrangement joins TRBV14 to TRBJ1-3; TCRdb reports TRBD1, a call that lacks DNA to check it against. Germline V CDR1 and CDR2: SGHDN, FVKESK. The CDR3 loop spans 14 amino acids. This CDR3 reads CASSPTGFRNTIYF.

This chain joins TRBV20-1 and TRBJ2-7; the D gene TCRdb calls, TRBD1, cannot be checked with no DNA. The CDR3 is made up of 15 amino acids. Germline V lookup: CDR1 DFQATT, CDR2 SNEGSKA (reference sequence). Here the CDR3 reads CSARMVGHPAYEQYF.

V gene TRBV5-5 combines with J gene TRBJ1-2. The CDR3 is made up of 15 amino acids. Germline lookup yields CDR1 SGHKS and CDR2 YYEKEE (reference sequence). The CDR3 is CASSFFGGQLGGYTF.

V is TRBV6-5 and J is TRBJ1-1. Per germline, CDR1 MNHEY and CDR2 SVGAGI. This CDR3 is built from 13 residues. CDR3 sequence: CASSRRENTEAFF.

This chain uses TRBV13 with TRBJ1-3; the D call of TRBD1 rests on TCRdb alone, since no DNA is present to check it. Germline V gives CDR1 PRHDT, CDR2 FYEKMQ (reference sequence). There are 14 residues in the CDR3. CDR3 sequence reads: CASSPRDSGNTIYF.

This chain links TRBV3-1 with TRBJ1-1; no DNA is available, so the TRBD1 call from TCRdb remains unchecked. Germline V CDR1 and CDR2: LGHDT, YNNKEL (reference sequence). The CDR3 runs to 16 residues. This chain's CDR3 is CASSHIQGPGNTEAFF.

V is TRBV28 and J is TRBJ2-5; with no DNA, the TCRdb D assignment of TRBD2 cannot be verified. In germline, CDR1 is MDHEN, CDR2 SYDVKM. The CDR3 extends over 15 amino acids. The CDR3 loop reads CASSRVREGVGTQYF.

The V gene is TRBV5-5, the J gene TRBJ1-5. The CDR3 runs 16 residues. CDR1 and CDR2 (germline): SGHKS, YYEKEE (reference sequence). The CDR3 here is CASSLEGWITNQPQHF.

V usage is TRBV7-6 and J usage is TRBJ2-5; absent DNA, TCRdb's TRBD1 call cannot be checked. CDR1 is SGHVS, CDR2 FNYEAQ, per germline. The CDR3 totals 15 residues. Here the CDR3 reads CASRDRRTGQETQYF.